This TCR beta chain was sequenced in a study of shared clonotypes between healthy human individuals. Trimming removed 7 bases at V and 4 bases at J, with 17 bases between. The CDR3 spans 14 residues. CDR1 and CDR2 from the germline V gene are SGHAT and FQNNGV. As defined, naive CD8 cells were CD45RO-negative and positively selected for CCR7, with terminally differentiated effector memory CD45RA+ cells excluded. Clones were read by immunoSEQ multiplex PCR, and TCRdb kept only the in-frame ones, dropping some. The sample records hundreds of thousands of clones, about 92% being singletons. The rearrangement links TRBV11-2 to TRBJ2-7; maybe TRBD2 (5 bases). Sequenced input: naive CD8+ T cells sorted from blood. The origin of this receptor is a young man in good health. For the CDR3, the DNA is TGTGCCAGCACCCCCGGGGTGGGCAGTTACGAGCAGTACTTC. Translating gives CASTPGVGSYEQYF.